Listed here are 9 T cell receptor beta chains from one sample, sequenced in a study of CD8 T cells in Susac syndrome. RNA, at about 0.45 to 1 ug, was reverse transcribed with random hexamers. TCRdb reanalysed the immunoSEQ multiplex PCR reads using MiXCR and keeps one entry per CDR3 protein. This repertoire shows about 280,000 distinct CDR3 sequences, 85% found once; its top ten account for around 0.11%. Material for sequencing was CD8+ T cells from PBMCs. These receptors were taken from a human donor with multiple sclerosis.

This clonotype was picked up one time. V and J are TRBV7-3 and TRBJ2-4; D gene unclear. Deletions cut 5 bases from V and 1 base from J, with 15 bases between. The germline V gene encodes CDR1 SGHTA and CDR2 FQGTGA. The CDR3 sequence is 16 residues long. As DNA, the CDR3 is TGTGCCAGCAGCCCCTCGGGTGGACCGGCCAAAAACATTCAGTACTTC. This gives the protein CASSPSGGPAKNIQYF.

This chain links TRBV2 with TRBJ1-3, with D hard to call. Trimming took off 4 bases at V and 2 bases at J, with 9 bases between the two ends. Per the germline V gene, CDR1 is SNHLY and CDR2 is FYNNEI. The CDR3 runs to 14 residues. CDR3 sequence reads: CASSGGGPGNTIYF. In nucleotides, the CDR3 is TGTGCCAGCAGTGGGGGAGGGCCTGGAAACACCATATATTTT.

The V and J genes are TRBV5-1 and TRBJ2-1; D tentatively fits TRBD1 or TRBD2 (7 bases each). V was cut by 2 bases and J by 3 bases, with 12 bases left in between. Looked up from germline, CDR1 is SGHRS and CDR2 is YFSETQ. This CDR3 contains 15 residues. The chain's CDR3 is CASSFAGGVYNEQFF. As DNA, the CDR3 is TGCGCCAGCAGCTTTGCAGGGGGGGTCTACAATGAGCAGTTCTTC.

The chain combines TRBV27 with TRBJ1-1; TRBD1 matches at 8 bases. The CDR3 contains 15 residues. Germline loops: CDR1 MNHEY, CDR2 SMNVEV (reference sequence). The J segment lost 7 bases and the V segment lost 6 bases, leaving 13 bases of the junction unmatched. CDR3 protein: CASSFRGPVGNEAFF. As DNA, the CDR3 is TGTGCCAGCAGCTTCAGGGGGCCGGTTGGGAATGAAGCTTTCTTT.

This chain connects TRBV12-3 or TRBV12-4 to TRBJ2-1; D may be TRBD2 (6 bases). Trimming pared 2 bases from V and 4 bases from J, leaving 18 bases between. The CDR3 is made up of 17 amino acids. The CDR3 spells CASSLPGGARLYNEQFF. In nucleotides, the CDR3 is TGTGCCAGCAGTTTACCCGGCGGGGCCCGTCTGTACAATGAGCAGTTCTTC.

As regards this clonotype: The junction does not match germline at one end; this may be a read error. V usage is TRBV7-9 and J usage is TRBJ1-3; 9 bases fit TRBD1. The CDR3 length is 14 residues. CDR1 is SEHNR and CDR2 is FQNEAQ in the germline V gene (reference sequence). The CDR3 sequence is CASTNPGQGNTMYF. In nucleotides, the CDR3 is TGTGCCAGCACCAACCCGGGACAGGGTAACACCATGTATTTT.

The gene calls are TRBV6-5 and TRBJ2-7; perhaps TRBD1 as D (5 bases). Looked up from germline, CDR1 is MNHEY and CDR2 is SVGAGI. The CDR3 is 14 amino acids. V shed 2 bases and J shed 3 bases, with 11 bases lying between them. In DNA form, the CDR3 reads TGTGCCAGCAGTTACAGGGGCATAAACTACGAGCAGTACTTC. It is translated as CASSYRGINYEQYF.

The rearrangement joins TRBV30 to TRBJ2-7; D ambiguous. The CDR3 loop spans 14 amino acids. The germline gives CDR1 GTSNPN, CDR2 SVGIG (reference sequence). The V and J ends lost 0 bases and 1 base respectively, with 10 bases between them. DNA for the CDR3: TGTGCCTGGAGTGTACCAGAACAGTCCTACGAGCAGTACTTC. Its translation: CAWSVPEQSYEQYF.

Only one count was recorded for this clonotype. CDR3 loop: CAWATDGFSNQPQHF. CDR3 sequence (DNA): TGTGCCTGGGCGACTGACGGGTTTAGCAATCAGCCCCAGCATTTT. The chain uses TRBV30 and TRBJ1-5; D unclear. Trimming shortened V by 5 bases and J by 0 bases, and 14 bases separated the two germline ends. The V gene's germline CDR1 is GTSNPN and CDR2 SVGIG (reference sequence). The CDR3 consists of 15 residues. Full variable domain (remainder filled in from reference TRBV30 and TRBJ1-5): SQTIHQWPATLVQPVGSPLSLECTVEGTSNPNLYWYRQAAGRGLQLLFYSVGIGQISSEVPQNLSASRPQDRQFILSSKKLLLSDSGFYLCAWATDGFSNQPQHFGDGTRLSIL.